Listed below are T cell receptor beta chains from one sample, sequenced in a study of cytomegalovirus exposure and HLA in healthy donors. The repertoire was sequenced with immunoSEQ multiplex PCR; TCRdb's copy has only in-frame clones and lacks some. The sample lists 150,000 to 200,000 clones; more than 80% were seen once. Sequencing was performed on PBMCs. The receptors come from a man younger than 30 in good health and CMV-seropositive. The CDR3 runs from the conserved cysteine through the conserved F or W. A D gene is named only where the DNA matches it firmly. Not every row has a clone size; where given, it reads once, few, many or a size class.

>TRBJ1-2|NA|TRBV19|13|TRBD1
CASRKQGAEGYTF
TGTGCCAGTAGGAAACAGGGGGCAGAGGGCTACACCTTC
>TRBJ1-2|few|TRBV30|13|TRBD1
CASEPGTGGGYTF
TGTGCCTCGGAGCCCGGGACAGGGGGTGGCTACACCTTC
>TRBJ2-7|NA|TRBV27|13|NA
CASRAGSSYEQYF
TGTGCCAGCAGAGCCGGGAGCTCCTACGAGCAGTACTTC
>TRBJ2-7|NA|TRBV7-9|18|TRBD2
CASSLESRTSGSSYEQYF
TGTGCCAGCAGCTTAGAGAGTCGGACTAGCGGGAGCTCCTACGAGCAGTACTTC
>TRBJ2-7|NA|TRBV10-3|12|NA
CAISESQYEQYF
TGTGCCATCAGTGAGTCTCAATACGAGCAGTACTTC
>TRBJ2-4|NA|TRBV4-1|17|TRBD2
CASSQTLAGGAKNIQYF
TGCGCCAGCAGCCAAACACTAGCGGGAGGGGCCAAAAACATTCAGTACTTC
>TRBJ2-5|NA|TRBV7-7|14|TRBD1
CASSSSGQGETQYF
TGTGCCAGCAGCTCGAGCGGACAGGGGGAGACCCAGTACTTC
>TRBJ1-1|NA|TRBV5-1|15|NA
CASSGWDNVNTEAFF
TGCGCCAGCAGCGGTTGGGACAACGTGAACACTGAAGCTTTCTTT
>TRBJ1-2|NA|TRBV6-5|13|NA
CASSYGGKVGYTF
TGTGCCAGCAGTTACGGGGGGAAGGTTGGCTACACCTTC
>TRBJ2-6|NA|TRBV6-5|16|NA
CASSYRGKGGANVLTF
TGTGCCAGCAGTTACAGGGGGAAAGGTGGGGCCAACGTCCTGACTTTC
>TRBJ1-1|few|TRBV19|12|TRBD1
CASGQGRPEAFF
TGTGCCAGTGGACAGGGGAGGCCTGAAGCTTTCTTT
>TRBJ2-5|NA|TRBV7-3|15|NA
CASSLTPNRGETQYF
TGTGCCAGCAGCCTCACACCCAACCGCGGGGAGACCCAGTACTTC
>TRBJ2-7|once|TRBV5-1|15|NA
CASSLGYGSRREQYF
TGCGCCAGCAGCTTAGGGTACGGGAGTCGTCGGGAGCAGTACTTC
>TRBJ2-1|NA|TRBV7-9|14|TRBD2
CASSLTGRAAEQFF
TGTGCCAGCAGCTTAACCGGGAGGGCCGCTGAGCAGTTCTTC